Listed below are T cell receptor beta chains from one sample, sequenced in a study of T cells in localized non-small cell lung cancer. Sequencing used immunoSEQ multiplex PCR; TCRdb keeps in-frame clones, though not all of them. This table holds around 50,000 clones, 86% found once. The sequencing used peripheral blood, collected before any cancer treatment. These receptors originate from a woman between 35 and 70 years old with stage I lung adenocarcinoma. CDR3s include the opening cysteine and the closing phenylalanine or tryptophan. The D gene is left open where the match is weak. A row's size may be missing; if present it is once, few, many or a size class.

TRBJ1-1 | TRBD1 | TRBV25-1 | few | CASEQGETEAFF | TGTGCCAGCGAACAGGGGGAAACTGAAGCTTTCTTT
TRBJ1-6 | - | TRBV6-5 | - | CATSEGMFSPLHF | TGTGCCACCTCTGAAGGGATGTTTTCACCCCTCCACTTT
TRBJ1-1 | - | TRBV6-5 | - | CASSRDAQNTEAFF | TGTGCCAGCAGTAGGGACGCACAGAACACTGAAGCTTTCTTT
TRBJ1-2 | - | TRBV19 | - | CASTLGRYYGYTF | TGTGCCAGTACCTTGGGACGGTACTATGGCTACACCTTC
TRBJ2-5 | - | TRBV7-8 | - | CASSLDLGETQYF | TGTGCCAGCAGCCTGGACCTTGGAGAGACCCAGTACTTC
TRBJ1-4 | - | TRBV7-3 | once | CASSVGGNEKLFF | TGTGCCAGCAGCGTAGGGGGGAATGAAAAACTGTTTTTT
TRBJ2-7 | - | TRBV5-1 | few | CASSFAGQGPPYEQYF | TGCGCCAGCAGCTTTGCCGGGCAGGGGCCCCCCTACGAGCAGTACTTC
TRBJ2-2 | - | TRBV7-2 | - | CASSLRAGLSFTGELFF | TGTGCCAGCAGCTTAAGGGCCGGACTATCTTTCACCGGGGAGCTGTTTTTT
TRBJ2-5 | - | TRBV7-7 | - | CASSLGGGQETQYF | TGTGCCAGCAGCTTAGGAGGGGGGCAAGAGACCCAGTACTTC
TRBJ2-1 | TRBD2 | TRBV7-2 | - | CASSSSGGGAGNEQFF | TGTGCCAGCAGCTCATCGGGCGGGGGGGCTGGCAATGAGCAGTTCTTC
TRBJ1-5 | TRBD1 | TRBV28 | - | CASRSAGTGFNQPQHF | TGTGCCAGCAGATCGGCCGGGACAGGGTTCAATCAGCCCCAGCATTTT
TRBJ2-7 | - | TRBV5-1 | - | CASSLDRYEQYF | TGCGCCAGCAGCTTGGATCGCTACGAGCAGTACTTC
TRBJ2-3 | - | TRBV5-1 | - | CASRFRAQGGDTQYF | TGCGCCAGCAGGTTCCGGGCCCAGGGAGGCGATACGCAGTATTTT
TRBJ1-2 | - | TRBV14 | - | CASSQDIRGNYGYTF | TGTGCCAGCAGCCAAGATATCCGGGGTAACTATGGCTACACCTTC
TRBJ1-1 | - | TRBV7-2 | once | CASSQDHGGYTEAFF | TGCGCCAGCAGCCAAGATCATGGGGGGTACACTGAAGCTTTCTTT
TRBJ2-1 | - | TRBV29-1 | - | CSGTLGNEQFF | TGCAGCGGGACATTGGGCAATGAGCAGTTCTTC
TRBJ2-3 | - | TRBV7-2 | - | CASSLAAGGTDTQYF | TGTGCCAGCAGCTTAGCGGCAGGGGGCACAGATACGCAGTATTTT
TRBJ2-5 | - | TRBV7-2 | - | CASSPLGWETQYF | TGTGCCAGCAGCCCCCTGGGGTGGGAGACCCAGTACTTC
TRBJ1-1 | - | TRBV19 | - | CASSRDVINTEAFF | TGTGCCAGTAGTAGGGACGTCATTAACACTGAAGCTTTCTTT
TRBJ1-1 | - | TRBV7-9 | - | CASSFGGGTEAFF | TGTGCCAGCAGCTTTGGAGGGGGGACTGAAGCTTTCTTT
TRBJ2-4 | - | TRBV7-9 | - | CASSLEGRRENIQYF | TGTGCCAGCAGCTTAGAAGGACGTAGGGAAAACATTCAGTACTTC
TRBJ2-5 | - | TRBV6-6 | - | CASSYIAETQYF | TGTGCCAGCAGTTATATCGCGGAGACCCAGTACTTC
TRBJ2-1 | - | TRBV5-1 | - | CASSFSGQDNEQFF | TGCGCCAGCAGCTTTAGTGGACAAGACAATGAGCAGTTCTTC
TRBJ1-4 | TRBD1 | TRBV5-1 | - | CASSLQGGNEKLFF | TGCGCCAGCAGCCTACAGGGGGGGAATGAAAAACTGTTTTTT
TRBJ1-5 | TRBD1 | TRBV19 | - | CASRLQGVDQPQHF | TGTGCCAGTAGACTACAGGGGGTAGATCAGCCCCAGCATTTT
TRBJ1-5 | TRBD1 | TRBV5-1 | - | CASSLNPGQAPHSNQPQHF | TGCGCCAGCAGCTTGAACCCGGGACAGGCCCCCCATAGCAATCAGCCCCAGCATTTT
TRBJ2-1 | - | TRBV9 | - | CASSVDRQGYNEQFF | TGTGCCAGCAGCGTAGATCGACAAGGGTACAATGAGCAGTTCTTC
TRBJ2-5 | - | TRBV4-2 | - | CASSQDGREQETQYF | TGTGCCAGCAGCCAAGATGGAAGGGAACAAGAGACCCAGTACTTC
TRBJ2-1 | - | TRBV6-4 | - | CASSEGGANGDEQFF | TGTGCCAGCAGTGAGGGGGGGGCCAACGGGGATGAGCAGTTCTTC
TRBJ2-7 | - | TRBV4-1 | once | CASSQLGSYEQYF | TGCGCCAGCAGCCAACTTGGATCCTACGAGCAGTACTTC
TRBJ1-2 | - | TRBV7-2 | - | CASSPPTDYGYTF | TGTGCCAGCAGCCCCCCGACGGACTATGGCTACACCTTC
TRBJ2-7 | - | TRBV7-2 | - | CASSLKGEQYF | TGTGCCAGCAGCTTAAAGGGGGAGCAGTACTTC
TRBJ2-3 | TRBD1 | TRBV10-1 | - | CASAGTGRTDTQYF | TGCGCCAGCGCCGGGACAGGACGCACAGATACGCAGTATTTT
TRBJ1-1 | TRBD1 | TRBV6-4 | - | CASSDVPGQSNTEAFF | TGTGCCAGCAGTGACGTACCGGGACAGTCGAACACTGAAGCTTTCTTT
TRBJ1-3 | TRBD1 | TRBV4-3 | - | CASSLGQVSGNTIYF | TGCGCCAGCAGCCTGGGACAGGTCTCTGGAAACACCATATATTTT
TRBJ2-6 | - | TRBV30 | - | CAWRVFAGANVLTF | TGTGCCTGGAGGGTTTTCGCTGGGGCCAACGTCCTGACTTTC
TRBJ2-4 | - | TRBV11-2 | - | CASSSLGRGLAKNIQYF | TGTGCCAGCAGCTCCCTAGGGCGGGGACTAGCCAAAAACATTCAGTACTTC
TRBJ1-2 | TRBD1 | TRBV4-3 | - | CASSQGDSRPHGYTF | TGCGCCAGCAGCCAGGGGGACAGTCGACCCCATGGCTACACCTTC
TRBJ2-1 | - | TRBV29-1 | - | CSVDNEQFF | TGCAGCGTCGACAATGAGCAGTTCTTC
TRBJ1-1 | - | TRBV18 | - | CASSQNKNTEAFF | TGTGCCAGCTCACAGAACAAGAACACTGAAGCTTTCTTT
TRBJ2-7 | TRBD1 | TRBV6-5 | once | CASSSETGFEQYF | TGTGCCAGCAGTTCAGAGACAGGGTTCGAGCAGTACTTC